The 22 T cell receptor beta chains in this list originate from one sample, sequenced in a study of T cell responses to AZD1222 COVID-19 vaccine. The table came from immunoSEQ multiplex PCR; TCRdb's copy has only in-frame clones and leaves some out. This sample has roughly 150,000 clones, with approximately 92% found just once. Material: peripheral blood, obtained on day 0 of AZD1222 vaccination. Source of these receptors: an adult in good health.

The rearrangement joins TRBV11-2 to TRBJ1-1; a possible D gene is TRBD1 (5 bases). The ends were cut back, 3 bases at V and 1 base at J, with 9 bases in the middle. CDR1 SGHAT and CDR2 FQNNGV come from the germline V gene. The CDR3 extends over 14 amino acids. CDR3 DNA sequence: TGTGCCAGCAGCTTGACAGCCCAGAACACTGAAGCTTTCTTT. Protein sequence: CASSLTAQNTEAFF. The full variable domain, completed using reference TRBV11-2 and TRBJ1-1, is EAGVAQSPRYKIIEKRQSVAFWCNPISGHATLYWYQQILGQGPKLLIQFQNNGVVDDSQLPKDRFSAERLKGVDSTLKIQPAKLEDSAVYLCASSLTAQNTEAFFGQGTRLTVV.

The CDR3 sequence is CASSYMGGGQPQHF. CDR3 in DNA: TGTGCCAGCAGTTACATGGGCGGCGGACAGCCCCAGCATTTT. The chain combines TRBV6-2 or TRBV6-3 with TRBJ1-5, with D hard to call. The CDR3 contains 14 residues. CDR1 and CDR2 from the germline V gene are MNHEY and SVGEGT. Trimming removed 2 bases at V and 7 bases at J, with 12 bases between.

The J gene is TRBJ2-7, the V gene TRBV7-2, with 10 positions matching TRBD1. Germline CDR1 SGHTA, CDR2 FQGNSA. This CDR3 region has 17 residues. V shed 4 bases, J shed 4 bases, and the junction held 13 bases outside the gene matches. Here the CDR3 reads CASSSQSGTGALYEQYF. CDR3 in DNA: TGTGCCAGCAGCTCCCAGTCCGGGACAGGGGCCCTATACGAGCAGTACTTC.

In DNA form, the CDR3 reads TGCGCCAGCAGCTCGGGATGGACAGTCTCCTACAATGAGCAGTTCTTC. This codes for CASSSGWTVSYNEQFF. The rearrangement links TRBV5-1 to TRBJ2-1; D perhaps matches TRBD1 (6 bases). Germline V lookup: CDR1 SGHRS, CDR2 YFSETQ. Trimming cost V 3 bases and J 0 bases, with 13 bases left between them. The CDR3 length is 16 residues.

This chain connects TRBV5-1 to TRBJ2-7; perhaps TRBD1 as D (6 bases). CDR3 size: 17 residues. Germline CDR1 reads SGHRS; CDR2 reads YFSETQ. V was pared by 4 bases and J by 2 bases, with 22 bases between. CDR3 nucleotide sequence: TGCGCCAGCAGCCCGCGCCTTGACAGGAGTGGGGCCTACGAGCAGTACTTC. Translated: CASSPRLDRSGAYEQYF. Full variable domain (rest looked up from reference TRBV5-1 and TRBJ2-7): KAGVTQTPRYLIKTRGQQVTLSCSPISGHRSVSWYQQTPGQGLQFLFEYFSETQRNKGNFPGRFSGRQFSNSRSEMNVSTLELGDSALYLCASSPRLDRSGAYEQYFGPGTRLTVT.

The chain carries TRBV7-2 and TRBJ2-7; 9 nucleotides match TRBD1. The CDR3 runs to 13 residues. J lost 3 bases, V lost 7 bases, and 4 bases had no gene match. Germline-derived CDR1 and CDR2 are SGHTA and FQGNSA. CDR3: CASIQTGGYEQYF. For the CDR3, the DNA is TGTGCCAGCATCCAGACAGGGGGCTACGAGCAGTACTTC.

This rearrangement joins TRBV28 to TRBJ2-6; no reliable D call. The CDR3 is made up of 14 amino acids. V was shortened by 6 bases and J by 2 bases, with 8 bases between the two germline ends. Germline assignment: CDR1 MDHEN and CDR2 SYDVKM. CDR3 sequence: CASRITAGANVLTF. CDR3 DNA sequence: TGTGCCAGCAGGATAACGGCTGGGGCCAACGTCCTGACTTTC.

The V gene is TRBV3-1 (or the pseudogene TRBV3-2), the J gene TRBJ1-1; unclear D gene. The germline V gene has CDR1 LGHDT and CDR2 YNNKEL (reference sequence). The CDR3 has 16 residues. With 0 bases removed from V and 10 bases from J, the gap between germline ends came to 21 bases. CDR3 coding DNA: TGTGCCAGCAGCCAAGAATTAGGTCGAGGCCCCACGGGAGCTTTCTTT. It codes for CASSQELGRGPTGAFF.

The CDR3 loop reads CASGPGLAGESSGTDTQYF. The CDR3 region has the DNA TGCGCCAGCGGACCGGGACTAGCGGGAGAATCGTCGGGGACAGATACGCAGTATTTT. The chain recombines TRBV10-1 with TRBJ2-3, with 14 bases matching TRBD2. Losses at the gene ends were 8 bases for V and 3 bases for J; bases not matched to a gene: 16. The germline V gene encodes CDR1 WNHNN and CDR2 SYGVQD (reference sequence). The CDR3 totals 19 residues.

The chain employs TRBV6-6 and TRBJ1-5; a possible D gene is TRBD1 (6 bases). In germline, CDR1 is MNHNY, CDR2 SVGAGI (reference sequence). The CDR3 sequence is 14 residues long. Trimming took off 3 bases at V and 7 bases at J, with 13 bases between the two ends. The CDR3 sequence is CASSYTGREQPQHF. The CDR3 DNA is TGTGCCAGCAGTTATACAGGGAGGGAGCAGCCCCAGCATTTT.

This clone was observed a single time. V and J are TRBV4-1 and TRBJ2-3; 14 bases match TRBD2. This CDR3 spans 18 amino acids. The ends lost 1 base at V and 0 bases at J; junction bases unmatched: 3. Germline-derived CDR1 and CDR2 are MGHRA and YSYEKL. The chain's CDR3 is CASSQGLAGGRSTDTQYF. The CDR3, as DNA: TGCGCCAGCAGCCAAGGACTAGCGGGGGGGCGGAGCACAGATACGCAGTATTTT.

V and J are TRBV7-2 and TRBJ1-6; 7 bases are shared with TRBD1. Per the germline V gene, CDR1 is SGHTA and CDR2 is FQGNSA. The CDR3 runs 15 residues. V gave up 3 bases and J gave up 9 bases; unmatched junction bases: 8. This chain's CDR3 is CASSLKGAESSPLHF. CDR3 bases: TGTGCCAGCAGCTTGAAGGGGGCGGAGAGTTCACCCCTCCACTTT.

This chain links TRBV5-1 with TRBJ1-3; D gene unclear. The CDR3 length is 15 residues. Germline V gene sequence: CDR1 SGHRS, CDR2 YFSETQ. V was shortened by 0 bases and J by 2 bases, with 9 bases between the two germline ends. The CDR3 spells CASSLAGAAGNTIYF. As DNA, the CDR3 is TGCGCCAGCAGCTTGGCCGGTGCCGCTGGAAACACCATATATTTT.

The chain links TRBV4-3 to TRBJ2-1, with 7 bases lining up with TRBD2. J was trimmed by 4 bases and V by 1 base; bases with no gene match: 10. This CDR3 contains 17 residues. Looked up from germline, CDR1 is LGHNA and CDR2 is YSLEER. The CDR3 loop is CASSQALERGAYNEQFF. For the CDR3, the DNA is TGCGCCAGCAGCCAAGCTTTGGAGCGGGGAGCGTACAATGAGCAGTTCTTC.

The rearrangement uses TRBV6-2 or TRBV6-3 and TRBJ1-1; TRBD1 matches at 7 bases. The CDR3 is made up of 15 amino acids. The junction had 4 bases not matched to a gene; V was cut back by 3 bases and J by 0 bases. Germline V gives CDR1 MNHEY, CDR2 SVGEGT. The chain's CDR3 is CASSYATGLNTEAFF. CDR3 DNA sequence: TGTGCCAGCAGTTATGCGACAGGGTTGAACACTGAAGCTTTCTTT.

This clone was observed a handful of times. The V gene is TRBV6-1, the J gene TRBJ2-1; weak D call: TRBD2 (7 bases). Germline V gene sequence: CDR1 MNHNS, CDR2 SASEGT. This CDR3 is 16 amino acids long. Trimming removed 0 bases at V and 10 bases at J, with 19 bases between. The CDR3 region has the DNA TGTGCCAGCAGTGAAGCGTGGGACTACCCTACAGGGGAGCAGTTCTTC. Its protein product is CASSEAWDYPTGEQFF.

V usage is TRBV28 and J usage is TRBJ1-1; D is undetermined. V gave up 2 bases and J gave up 4 bases, with 5 bases separating them. Germline V gives CDR1 MDHEN, CDR2 SYDVKM. CDR3 length equals 12 residues. CDR3 sequence: CASSLGLTEAFF. The CDR3 coding sequence is TGTGCCAGCAGTTTAGGCCTCACTGAAGCTTTCTTT.

The chain links TRBV5-6 to TRBJ1-2, with D possibly TRBD1 on 6 matching bases. Germline loops: CDR1 SGHDT, CDR2 YYEEEE. The CDR3 runs 15 residues. Trimming removed 4 bases from V and 2 bases from J, with 15 bases in between. In DNA form, the CDR3 reads TGTGCCAGCAGCCCACGACCACAGGGAAACTATGGCTACACCTTC. Encoded protein: CASSPRPQGNYGYTF. The entire variable domain, with the rest obtained from reference TRBV5-6 and TRBJ1-2, is as follows: DAGVTQSPTHLIKTRGQQVTLRCSPKSGHDTVSWYQQALGQGPQFIFQYYEEEERQRGNFPDRFSGHQFPNYSSELNVNALLLGDSALYLCASSPRPQGNYGYTFGSGTRLTVV.

V usage is TRBV6-6 and J usage is TRBJ1-2; D not certain. Per germline, CDR1 MNHNY and CDR2 SVGAGI (reference sequence). Trimming took 6 bases from V and 8 from J, leaving 13 bases between them. The CDR3 totals 12 residues. The chain's CDR3 is CASSSGPEGYTF. The CDR3, as DNA: TGTGCCAGCAGCTCAGGACCTGAGGGCTACACCTTC.

V gene TRBV5-4 combines with J gene TRBJ2-2; tentative D call: TRBD2 (5 bases). The CDR3 spans 15 residues. Germline loops: CDR1 SGHNT, CDR2 YYREEE (reference sequence). Trimming shortened V by 0 bases and J by 6 bases, and 12 bases separated the two germline ends. In DNA form, the CDR3 reads TGTGCCAGCAGCTTGGGTGGGAGTACGGCCGGGGAGCTGTTTTTT. Residues: CASSLGGSTAGELFF. Looking up the rest from reference TRBV5-4 and TRBJ2-2 gives the full variable domain: ETGVTQSPTHLIKTRGQQVTLRCSSQSGHNTVSWYQQALGQGPQFIFQYYREEENGRGNFPPRFSGLQFPNYSSELNVNALELDDSALYLCASSLGGSTAGELFFGEGSRLTVL.

The chain has TRBV6-5 and TRBJ1-6, with 9 positions matching TRBD1. CDR1 is MNHEY, CDR2 SVGAGI, per germline. The CDR3 length is 15 residues. The junction had 6 bases not matched to a gene; V was cut back by 2 bases and J by 10 bases. CDR3 DNA sequence: TGTGCCAGCAGTTACCTGGGACAGGGTAAATCACCCCTCCACTTT. This translates into CASSYLGQGKSPLHF.

The chain couples TRBV27 to TRBJ2-7; D remains unclear. CDR1 MNHEY and CDR2 SMNVEV come from the germline V gene (reference sequence). Trimming left V 6 bases short and J 0 bases short, with 9 bases between. The CDR3 loop spans 13 amino acids. The CDR3 nucleotides read TGTGCCAGCAGGCGGATAGGCTCCTACGAGCAGTACTTC. Protein sequence: CASRRIGSYEQYF.